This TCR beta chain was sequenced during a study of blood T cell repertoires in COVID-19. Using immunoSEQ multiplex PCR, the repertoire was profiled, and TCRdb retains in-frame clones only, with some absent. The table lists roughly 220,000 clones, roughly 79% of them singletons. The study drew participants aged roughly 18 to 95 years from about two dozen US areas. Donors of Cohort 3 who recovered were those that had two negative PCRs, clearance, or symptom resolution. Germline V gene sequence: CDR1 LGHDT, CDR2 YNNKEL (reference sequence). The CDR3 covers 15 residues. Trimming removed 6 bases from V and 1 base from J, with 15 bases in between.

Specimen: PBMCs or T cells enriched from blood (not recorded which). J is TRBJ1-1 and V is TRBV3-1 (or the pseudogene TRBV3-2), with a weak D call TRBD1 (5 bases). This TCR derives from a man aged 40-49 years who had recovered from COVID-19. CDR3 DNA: TGTGCCAGCAGATATGGGGGGTCGCGGAACACTGAAGCTTTCTTT. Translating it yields CASRYGGSRNTEAFF.